The source of this T cell receptor beta chain is a study of cytomegalovirus exposure and HLA in healthy donors. With 0 bases removed from V and 6 bases from J, the gap between germline ends came to 10 bases. CDR3 length equals 14 residues. Germline V gene lookup returns CDR1 SEHNR and CDR2 FQNEAQ (reference sequence). Use of 60 Vbeta and 13 Jbeta primers characterized the PCR. TCRdb's copy holds only in-frame clones and misses some; the assay was immunoSEQ multiplex PCR. Among 200,000 to 250,000 clones, about 81% were seen once, and the ten largest hold 5% to 6%. This sequence was found in a woman aged 40 to 50 in good health and CMV-seropositive. Sequencing was performed on PBMCs. The V and J genes are TRBV7-9 and TRBJ2-3; D not certain. The CDR3 DNA sequence: TGTGCCAGCAGCTTAGCATGGCGGCAGGATACGCAGTATTTT. Translated, it gives CASSLAWRQDTQYF.